One T cell receptor beta chain is described in this entry. This sample is drawn from a study of blood T cell repertoires in COVID-19. Study background: Sites across the United States, Italy and Spain contributed samples from acute and convalescent COVID-19. PBMCs, B-cell-depleted T cells, or T cells provided the cDNA or gDNA that made up the material.

V lost 1 base to trimming and J lost 2 bases, with 12 bases between them. This CDR3 contains 16 residues. Germline CDR1 SGHRS, CDR2 YFSETQ. Methods used by the authors: Quantification of nucleated cells was approximated via reference gene primer amplification. Using immunoSEQ multiplex PCR, the repertoire was profiled, and TCRdb retains in-frame clones only, with some absent. The DNA was the basis for D and trimming; V, J and clone size are from that table. The table records roughly 39,000 clones, about 87% of them present only once. The source is a woman between 65 and 79 years old with acute or convalescent COVID-19. The rearrangement links TRBV5-1 to TRBJ1-4, with a possible D match to TRBD1 (5 bases). Sequencing was done on a sample of peripheral blood. The CDR3 sequence is CASSLSGGVTNEKLFF. For the CDR3, the DNA is TGCGCCAGCAGCTTGTCCGGGGGAGTTACTAATGAAAAACTGTTTTTT.